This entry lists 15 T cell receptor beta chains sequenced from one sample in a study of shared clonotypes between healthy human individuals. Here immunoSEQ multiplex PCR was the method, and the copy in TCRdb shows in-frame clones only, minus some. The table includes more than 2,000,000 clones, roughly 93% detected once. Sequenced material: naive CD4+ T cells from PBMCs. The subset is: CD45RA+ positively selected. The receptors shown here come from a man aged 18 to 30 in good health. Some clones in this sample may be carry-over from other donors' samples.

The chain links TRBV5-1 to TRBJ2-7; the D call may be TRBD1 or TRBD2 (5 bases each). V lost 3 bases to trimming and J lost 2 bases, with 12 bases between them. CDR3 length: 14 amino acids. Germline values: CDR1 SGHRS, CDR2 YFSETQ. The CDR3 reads CASSSGTVTYEQYF. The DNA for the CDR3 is TGCGCCAGCAGCTCAGGGACGGTTACCTACGAGCAGTACTTC.

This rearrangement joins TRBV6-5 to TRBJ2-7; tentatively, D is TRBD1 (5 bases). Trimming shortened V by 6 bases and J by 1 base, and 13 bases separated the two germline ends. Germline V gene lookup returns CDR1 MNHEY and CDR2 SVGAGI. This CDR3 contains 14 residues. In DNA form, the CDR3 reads TGTGCCAGCAGCAAGTTGGGGCCGTCCTACGAGCAGTACTTC. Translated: CASSKLGPSYEQYF.

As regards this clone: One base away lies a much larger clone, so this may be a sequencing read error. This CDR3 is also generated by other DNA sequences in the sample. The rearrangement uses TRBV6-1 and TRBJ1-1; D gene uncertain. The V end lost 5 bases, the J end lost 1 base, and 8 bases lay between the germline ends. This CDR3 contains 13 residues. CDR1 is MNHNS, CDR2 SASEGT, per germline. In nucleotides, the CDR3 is TGTGCCAGCAGTTTCGACGGGAACACTGAAGCTTTCTTT. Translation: CASSFDGNTEAFF.

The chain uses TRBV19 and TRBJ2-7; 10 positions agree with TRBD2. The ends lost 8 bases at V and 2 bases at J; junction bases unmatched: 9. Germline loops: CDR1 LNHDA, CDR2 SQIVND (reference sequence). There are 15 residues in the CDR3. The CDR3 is CASGNSGRRPYEQYF. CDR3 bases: TGTGCCAGTGGAAATAGCGGGAGGAGGCCCTACGAGCAGTACTTC. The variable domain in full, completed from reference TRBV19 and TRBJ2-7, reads DGGITQSPKYLFRKEGQNVTLSCEQNLNHDAMYWYRQDPGQGLRLIYYSQIVNDFQKGDIAEGYSVSREKKESFPLTVTSAQKNPTAFYLCASGNSGRRPYEQYFGPGTRLTVT.

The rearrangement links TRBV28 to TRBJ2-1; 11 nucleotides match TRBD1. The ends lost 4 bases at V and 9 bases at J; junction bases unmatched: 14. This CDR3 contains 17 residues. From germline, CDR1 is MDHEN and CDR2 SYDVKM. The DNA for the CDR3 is TGTGCCAGCAGTTCCCGGCCCGGGACAGGGGGGGGGAGTGAGCAGTTCTTC. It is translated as CASSSRPGTGGGSEQFF.

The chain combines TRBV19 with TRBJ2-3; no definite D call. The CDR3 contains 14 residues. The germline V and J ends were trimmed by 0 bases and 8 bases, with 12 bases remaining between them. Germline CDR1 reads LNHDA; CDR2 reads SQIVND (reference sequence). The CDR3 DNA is TGTGCCAGTAGTATAGATGGGCCCGGTATTACGCAGTATTTT. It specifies CASSIDGPGITQYF.

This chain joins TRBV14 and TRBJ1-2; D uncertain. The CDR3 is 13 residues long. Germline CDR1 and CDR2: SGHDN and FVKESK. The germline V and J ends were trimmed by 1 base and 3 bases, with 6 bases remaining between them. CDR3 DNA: TGTGCCAGCAGCCAAGGCGGGTACTATGGCTACACCTTC. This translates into CASSQGGYYGYTF.

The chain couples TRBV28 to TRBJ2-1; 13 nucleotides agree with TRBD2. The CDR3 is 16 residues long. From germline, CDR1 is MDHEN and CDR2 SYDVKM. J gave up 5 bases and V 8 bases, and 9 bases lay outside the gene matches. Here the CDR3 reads CASGGGTSGRDNEQFF. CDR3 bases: TGTGCCAGCGGCGGGGGAACTAGCGGGAGGGACAATGAGCAGTTCTTC.

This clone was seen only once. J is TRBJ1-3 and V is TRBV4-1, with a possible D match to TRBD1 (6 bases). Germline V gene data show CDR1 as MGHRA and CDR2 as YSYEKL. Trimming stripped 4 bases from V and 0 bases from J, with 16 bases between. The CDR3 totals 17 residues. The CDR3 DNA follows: TGCGCCAGCAGCCCTTCGGGTAACAGGGCCTCTGGAAACACCATATATTTT. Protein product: CASSPSGNRASGNTIYF.

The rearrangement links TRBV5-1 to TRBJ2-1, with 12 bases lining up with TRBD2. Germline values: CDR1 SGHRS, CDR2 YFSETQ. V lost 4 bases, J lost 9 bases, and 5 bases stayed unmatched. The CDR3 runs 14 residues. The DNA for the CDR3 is TGCGCCAGCAGCGCGGGACTAGCGGGTAGTGAGCAGTTCTTC. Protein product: CASSAGLAGSEQFF.

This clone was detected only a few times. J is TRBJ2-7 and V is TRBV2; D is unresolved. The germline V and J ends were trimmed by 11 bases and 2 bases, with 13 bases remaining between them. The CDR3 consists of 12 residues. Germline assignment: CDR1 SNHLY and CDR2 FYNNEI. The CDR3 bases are TGTGCCCGTGGACGGAAGCCCTACGAGCAGTACTTC. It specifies CARGRKPYEQYF. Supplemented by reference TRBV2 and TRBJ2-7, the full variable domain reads EPEVTQTPSHQVTQMGQEVILRCVPISNHLYFYWYRQILGQKVEFLVSFYNNEISEKSEIFDDQFSVERPDGSNFTLKIRSTKLEDSAMYFCARGRKPYEQYFGPGTRLTVT.

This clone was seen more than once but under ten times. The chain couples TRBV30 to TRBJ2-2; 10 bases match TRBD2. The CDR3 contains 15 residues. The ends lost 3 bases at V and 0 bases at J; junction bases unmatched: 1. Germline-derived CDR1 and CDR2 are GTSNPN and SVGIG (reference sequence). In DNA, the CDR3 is TGTGCCTGGAGACTAGCGGGAACGAACACCGGGGAGCTGTTTTTT. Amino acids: CAWRLAGTNTGELFF.

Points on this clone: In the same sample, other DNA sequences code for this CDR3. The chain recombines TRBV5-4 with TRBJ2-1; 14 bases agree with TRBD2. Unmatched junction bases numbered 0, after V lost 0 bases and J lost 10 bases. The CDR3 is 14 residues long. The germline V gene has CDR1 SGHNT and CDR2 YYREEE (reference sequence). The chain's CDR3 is CASSLGLAGGEQFF. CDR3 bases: TGTGCCAGCAGCTTGGGACTAGCGGGAGGGGAGCAGTTCTTC.

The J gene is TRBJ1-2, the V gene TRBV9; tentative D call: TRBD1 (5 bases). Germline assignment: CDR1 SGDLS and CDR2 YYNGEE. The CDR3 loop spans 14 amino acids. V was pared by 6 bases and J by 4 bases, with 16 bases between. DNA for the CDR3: TGTGCCAGCACGCGAGACGGGGGTCCCTATGGCTACACCTTC. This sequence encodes CASTRDGGPYGYTF.

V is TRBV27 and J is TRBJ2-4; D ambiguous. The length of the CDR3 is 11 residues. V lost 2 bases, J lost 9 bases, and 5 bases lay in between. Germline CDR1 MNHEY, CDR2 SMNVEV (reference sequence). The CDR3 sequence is CASSLAGIQYF. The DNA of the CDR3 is TGTGCCAGCAGTTTAGCCGGCATTCAGTACTTC.